The sequence of this TCR beta chain was determined in a study of identical twins' blood T cells. There are a few counts of this clonotype. The antigen is undetermined. This CDR3 comprises 15 residues. V lost 7 bases and J lost 4; bases outside the gene matches: 9. Study findings and constraints: Shared environment remains a possible cause of twin similarity.

TCR cDNA libraries came from RNA via a modified published protocol. Via MiXCR, TCRdb re-called the 5' RACE reads, giving one row per CDR3 protein. The sample holds roughly 340,000 distinct CDR3 sequences, 28% seen once. V usage is TRBV12-3 or TRBV12-4 and J usage is TRBJ2-1; 8 nucleotides match TRBD2. This receptor was obtained from a woman aged 18-50 years in good health. Sequencing was done on a sample of PBMCs. CDR3 bases: TGTGCCAGCACCGTACGCGGGGGGAGTTACAATGAGCAGTTCTTC. It yields the protein CASTVRGGSYNEQFF.